This T cell receptor (beta chain) comes out of a study of control samples from healthy donors and cancer patients. The assay was immunoSEQ multiplex PCR, and TCRdb's table has in-frame clones only and misses some. The table includes some 100,000 clones, roughly 92% detected once. The V end lost 1 base, the J end lost 2 bases, and 5 bases lay between the germline ends. The CDR3 runs 12 residues. Germline loops: CDR1 GTSNPN, CDR2 SVGIG (reference sequence). The TCR comes from a human donor in good health. The donor label of this sample is uncertain. The V gene is TRBV30, the J gene TRBJ2-5; D gene unclear. Sequencing was done on a sample of blood. For the CDR3, the DNA is TGTGCCTGGAGTGAAGGGCAAGAGACCCAGTACTTC. This codes for CAWSEGQETQYF.